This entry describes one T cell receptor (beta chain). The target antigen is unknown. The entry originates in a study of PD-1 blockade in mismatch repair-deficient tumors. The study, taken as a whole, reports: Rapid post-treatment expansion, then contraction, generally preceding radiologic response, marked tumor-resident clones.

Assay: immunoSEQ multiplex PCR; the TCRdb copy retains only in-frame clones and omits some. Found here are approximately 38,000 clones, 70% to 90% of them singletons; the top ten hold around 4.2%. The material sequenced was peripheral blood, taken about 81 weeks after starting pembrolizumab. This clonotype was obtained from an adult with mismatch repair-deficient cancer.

CDR3 nucleotides: TGCGCCAGCAGCGTTGCCGGTCACTCTGGGGCCAACGTCCTGACTTTC. Translated: CASSVAGHSGANVLTF. The rearrangement uses TRBV5-1 and TRBJ2-6, with D unclear. Per the germline V gene, CDR1 is SGHRS and CDR2 is YFSETQ. Trimming shortened V by 4 bases and J by 0 bases, and 11 bases separated the two germline ends. CDR3 size: 16 residues. The full variable domain, in which reference TRBV5-1 and TRBJ2-6 provide the parts outside the CDR3, is KAGVTQTPRYLIKTRGQQVTLSCSPISGHRSVSWYQQTPGQGLQFLFEYFSETQRNKGNFPGRFSGRQFSNSRSEMNVSTLELGDSALYLCASSVAGHSGANVLTFGAGSRLTVL.